The T cell receptor (beta chain) described here comes from a study of cytomegalovirus exposure and HLA in healthy donors. Study-wide findings and caveats: There was a cluster of highly shared sequence variants that was likely a sequencing artifact.

V was clipped by 5 bases and J by 0 bases, with 10 bases between them. The CDR3 runs to 14 residues. The germline CDR1 and CDR2 sequences are LNHDA and SQIVND (reference sequence). While unrecorded immune exposures were likely, the donors were nominally healthy when sampled. Remarks on this clone: The antigen is undetermined.

Both 60 Vbeta primers and 13 Jbeta primers went into the PCR. Sequenced by immunoSEQ multiplex PCR; TCRdb stores in-frame clones only, minus some. In total, the table holds under 200,000 clones. The chain couples TRBV19 to TRBJ1-1; D is unresolved. The TCR originated in a man aged 25 to 45 in good health and CMV-seronegative. Sample: PBMCs. The CDR3: CASSEGLLNTEAFF. CDR3 DNA: TGTGCCAGTAGTGAGGGTCTTTTGAACACTGAAGCTTTCTTT.